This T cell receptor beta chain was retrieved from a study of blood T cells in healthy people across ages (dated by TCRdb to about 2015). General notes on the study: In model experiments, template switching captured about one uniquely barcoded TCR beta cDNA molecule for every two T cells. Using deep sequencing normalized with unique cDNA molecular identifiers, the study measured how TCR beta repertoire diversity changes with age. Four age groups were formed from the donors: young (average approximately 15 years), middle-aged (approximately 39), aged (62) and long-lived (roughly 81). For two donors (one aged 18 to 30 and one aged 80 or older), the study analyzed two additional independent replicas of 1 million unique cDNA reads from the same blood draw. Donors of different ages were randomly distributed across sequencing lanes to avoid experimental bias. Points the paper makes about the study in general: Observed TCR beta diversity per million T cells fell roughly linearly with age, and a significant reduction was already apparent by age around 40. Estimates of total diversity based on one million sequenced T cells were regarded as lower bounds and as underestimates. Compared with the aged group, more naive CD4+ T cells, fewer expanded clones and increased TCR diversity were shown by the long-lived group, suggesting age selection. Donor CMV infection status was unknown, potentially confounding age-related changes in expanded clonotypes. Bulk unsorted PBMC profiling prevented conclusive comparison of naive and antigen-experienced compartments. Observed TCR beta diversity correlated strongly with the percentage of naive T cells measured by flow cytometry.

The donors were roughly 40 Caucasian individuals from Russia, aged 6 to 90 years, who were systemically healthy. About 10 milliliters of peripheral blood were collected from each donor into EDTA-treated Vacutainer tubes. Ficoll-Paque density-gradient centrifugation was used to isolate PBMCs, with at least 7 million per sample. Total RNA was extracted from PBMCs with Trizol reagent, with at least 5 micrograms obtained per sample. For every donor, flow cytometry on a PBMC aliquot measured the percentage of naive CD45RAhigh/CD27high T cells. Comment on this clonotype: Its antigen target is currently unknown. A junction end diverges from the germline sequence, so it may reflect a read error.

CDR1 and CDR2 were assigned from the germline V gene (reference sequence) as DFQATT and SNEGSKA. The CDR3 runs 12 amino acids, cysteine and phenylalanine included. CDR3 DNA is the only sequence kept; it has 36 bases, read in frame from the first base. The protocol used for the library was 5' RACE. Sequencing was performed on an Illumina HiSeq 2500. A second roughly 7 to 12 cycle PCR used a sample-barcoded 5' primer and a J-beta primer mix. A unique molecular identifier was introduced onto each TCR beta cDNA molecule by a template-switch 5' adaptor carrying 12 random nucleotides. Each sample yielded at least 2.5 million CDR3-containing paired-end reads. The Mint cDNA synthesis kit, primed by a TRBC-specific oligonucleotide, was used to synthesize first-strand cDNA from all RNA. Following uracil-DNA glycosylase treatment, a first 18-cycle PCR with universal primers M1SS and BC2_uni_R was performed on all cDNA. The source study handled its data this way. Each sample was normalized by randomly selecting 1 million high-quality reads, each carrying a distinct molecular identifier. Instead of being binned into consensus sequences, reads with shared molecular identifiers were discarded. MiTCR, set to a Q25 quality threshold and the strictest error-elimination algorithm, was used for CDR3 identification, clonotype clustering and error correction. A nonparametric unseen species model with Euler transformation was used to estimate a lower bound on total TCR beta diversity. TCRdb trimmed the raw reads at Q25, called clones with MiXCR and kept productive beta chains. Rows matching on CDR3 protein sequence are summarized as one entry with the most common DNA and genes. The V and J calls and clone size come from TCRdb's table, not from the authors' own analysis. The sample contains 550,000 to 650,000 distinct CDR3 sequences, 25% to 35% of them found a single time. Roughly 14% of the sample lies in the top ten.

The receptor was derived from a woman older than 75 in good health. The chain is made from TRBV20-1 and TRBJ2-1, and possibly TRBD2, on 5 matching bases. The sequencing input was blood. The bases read TGCAGGGCTAGCTACCAGGAGGTGGAGCAGTTCTTC. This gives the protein CRASYQEVEQFF.